The 29 T cell receptor beta chains below come from one sample, sequenced in a study of Graves' ophthalmopathy and Graves' hyperthyroidism. Beta-chain TCR CDR3 regions were amplified from RNA transcripts. Second-round multiplex PCR came after first-round RT-PCR with HTBI primers. Each CDR3 protein gets one entry after TCRdb re-called the multiplex PCR reads with MiXCR. The sample contains 200,000 to 300,000 distinct CDR3 sequences, around 42% of which appear only once. The sample consisted of peripheral blood. Receptors were obtained from an adult man with Graves' ophthalmopathy.

As DNA, the CDR3 is TGTGCCAGCAGTTATTGGGGGGGCTCCTACGAGCAGTACTTC. Translated: CASSYWGGSYEQYF. This chain uses TRBV5-4 with TRBJ2-7, with TRBD2 matching 7 bases. The CDR3 totals 14 residues. Germline V lookup: CDR1 SGHNT, CDR2 YYREEE (reference sequence). V shed 5 bases, J shed 0 bases, and the junction held 5 bases outside the gene matches.

This clonotype was detected only a few times. The rearrangement uses TRBV12-3 or TRBV12-4 and TRBJ1-2; possibly TRBD1 for D (5 bases). The CDR3 runs 15 residues. Trimming stripped 5 bases from V and 0 bases from J, with 13 bases between. As DNA, the CDR3 is TGTGCCAGCAGTAACCGGGACGGCCCTAACTATGGCTACACCTTC. It encodes CASSNRDGPNYGYTF.

J is TRBJ1-1 and V is TRBV2; 7 bases are a match to TRBD1. Germline lookup yields CDR1 SNHLY and CDR2 FYNNEI. V lost 2 bases and J lost 5; bases outside the gene matches: 2. The CDR3 consists of 13 residues. CDR3 loop: CASSEQGGTEAFF. The CDR3 nucleotides read TGTGCCAGCAGTGAACAGGGGGGGACTGAAGCTTTCTTT.

This rearrangement joins TRBV7-2 to TRBJ1-4; no clear D gene. Trimming took 8 bases from V and 3 from J, leaving 13 bases between them. This CDR3 contains 14 residues. Germline CDR1 reads SGHTA; CDR2 reads FQGNSA. The CDR3 nucleotides read TGTGCCAGCGGCGGGTGGCAGTCTAATGAAAAACTGTTTTTT. Translating it yields CASGGWQSNEKLFF.

V and J are TRBV25-1 and TRBJ2-7; TRBD1 matches 9 bases. This CDR3 has 15 amino acids. V lost 6 bases to trimming and J lost 0 bases; unmatched junction nucleotides: 6. CDR1 and CDR2 (germline): MGHDK, SYGVNS. CDR3 sequence: CASSTGQGFSYEQYF. The DNA of the CDR3 is TGTGCCAGCAGCACCGGACAGGGGTTCTCCTACGAGCAGTACTTC.

This clonotype was found a few times. The rearrangement links TRBV14 to TRBJ2-2; no definite D call. Trimming pared 4 bases from V and 2 bases from J, leaving 14 bases between. Germline V gene data show CDR1 as SGHDN and CDR2 as FVKESK. This CDR3 contains 16 residues. This CDR3 is CASSPRVLENTGELFF. The CDR3 bases are TGTGCCAGCAGCCCTCGGGTCCTTGAAAACACCGGGGAGCTGTTTTTT. Looking up the rest from reference TRBV14 and TRBJ2-2 gives the full variable domain: EAGVTQFPSHSVIEKGQTVTLRCDPISGHDNLYWYRRVMGKEIKFLLHFVKESKQDESGMPNNRFLAERTGGTYSTLKVQPAELEDSGVYFCASSPRVLENTGELFFGEGSRLTVL.

The chain is built from TRBV20-1 and TRBJ1-1; possibly TRBD1 for D (5 bases). The CDR3 is made up of 13 amino acids. The V end lost 5 bases, the J end lost 1 base, and 11 bases lay between the germline ends. The germline CDR1 and CDR2 sequences are DFQATT and SNEGSKA (reference sequence). The CDR3 DNA is TGCAGTGCTCCCCGAGGGGCGAACACTGAAGCTTTCTTT. This gives the protein CSAPRGANTEAFF.

This CDR3 reads CAAQGPGTEAFF. The DNA for the CDR3 is TGTGCCGCCCAGGGTCCGGGCACTGAAGCTTTCTTT. This chain joins TRBV10-3 and TRBJ1-1; maybe TRBD1 (5 bases). The V end lost 11 bases, the J end lost 4 bases, and 14 bases lay between the germline ends. In germline, CDR1 is ENHRY, CDR2 SYGVKD. The CDR3 is 12 residues long.

This clonotype has just a few counts. The V and J genes are TRBV20-1 and TRBJ2-7; 7 bases match TRBD2. The CDR3 is 13 residues long. Per germline, CDR1 DFQATT and CDR2 SNEGSKA (reference sequence). The V gene end was trimmed by 2 bases and the J gene end by 6 bases; junction bases not matched to a gene: 7. This CDR3 is CSARRREKVEQYF. The CDR3 nucleotides read TGCAGTGCTAGAAGGCGGGAGAAGGTCGAGCAGTACTTC.

This clonotype was seen more than once but under ten times. The V call is TRBV9, the J call TRBJ1-1; 7 bases line up with TRBD1. This CDR3 comprises 16 residues. V trimming: 3 bases; J trimming: 1 base; junction bases outside the gene matches: 9. Looked up from germline, CDR1 is SGDLS and CDR2 is YYNGEE. The CDR3 region has the DNA TGTGCCAGCAGCGCCGGGACAGTAGTAGGGAACACTGAAGCTTTCTTT. Translated, it gives CASSAGTVVGNTEAFF. The full variable domain, in which reference TRBV9 and TRBJ1-1 provide the parts outside the CDR3, is DSGVTQTPKHLITATGQRVTLRCSPRSGDLSVYWYQQSLDQGLQFLIQYYNGEERAKGNILERFSAQQFPDLHSELNLSSLELGDSALYFCASSAGTVVGNTEAFFGQGTRLTVV.

This clonotype was picked up many times. The chain uses TRBV2 and TRBJ2-5; 11 bases are a match to TRBD2. Germline V gene data show CDR1 as SNHLY and CDR2 as FYNNEI. Trimming at V came to 6 bases and at J to 4 bases, leaving 7 bases not matched to a gene. The CDR3 loop spans 15 amino acids. The CDR3 nucleotides read TGTGCCAGCAGCTTCACTAGCGGGGGAGGAGAGACCCAGTACTTC. Protein product: CASSFTSGGGETQYF.

This clonotype has more than one count but fewer than ten. The rearrangement links TRBV4-1 to TRBJ1-1; D is unclear. From germline, CDR1 is MGHRA and CDR2 YSYEKL. CDR3 size: 18 residues. The ends were cut back, 1 base at V and 3 bases at J, with 21 bases in the middle. For the CDR3, the DNA is TGCGCCAGCAGCCAAGGCCTCGGGTTAGGGATTGAGGACACTGAAGCTTTCTTT. Translated, it gives CASSQGLGLGIEDTEAFF.

This clonotype was detected ten times or more. The chain uses TRBV7-9 and TRBJ2-5; D possibly corresponds to TRBD2 (6 bases). There are 13 residues in the CDR3. From germline, CDR1 is SEHNR and CDR2 FQNEAQ (reference sequence). V was trimmed by 5 bases and J by 5 bases, leaving 12 bases between them. In DNA, the CDR3 is TGTGCCAGCAGCCTTAGCGGCGAGGAGACCCAGTACTTC. Translation: CASSLSGEETQYF.

The V call is TRBV5-1, the J call TRBJ1-3; D unclear. Germline CDR1 is SGHRS and CDR2 is YFSETQ. This CDR3 comprises 15 residues. The V end lost 1 base, the J end lost 0 bases, and 8 bases lay between the germline ends. Written as DNA, the CDR3 is TGCGCCAGCAGCTTGACGCACAGCTCTGGAAACACCATATATTTT. As protein: CASSLTHSSGNTIYF.

The chain joins TRBV7-9 to TRBJ1-1; D is unresolved. Germline CDR1 reads SEHNR; CDR2 reads FQNEAQ (reference sequence). V gave up 1 base and J gave up 5 bases, with 11 bases separating them. The CDR3 totals 14 residues. CDR3 amino acids: CASSLDRGKTEAFF. DNA for the CDR3: TGTGCCAGCAGCTTAGATAGAGGAAAGACTGAAGCTTTCTTT.

The chain carries TRBV10-3 and TRBJ1-5, with TRBD1 identical over 10 bases. The CDR3 spans 17 residues. V was clipped by 4 bases and J by 0 bases; unmatched bases: 6. Germline V gene data show CDR1 as ENHRY and CDR2 as SYGVKD. This chain's CDR3 is CAISAGQGGDSNQPQHF. As DNA, the CDR3 is TGTGCCATCAGTGCCGGACAGGGGGGTGATAGCAATCAGCCCCAGCATTTT.

This clonotype was observed many times. The chain combines TRBV20-1 with TRBJ1-5; 8 bases map to TRBD1. The junction had 5 bases not matched to a gene; V was cut back by 4 bases and J by 3 bases. Germline V gene lookup returns CDR1 DFQATT and CDR2 SNEGSKA (reference sequence). CDR3 size: 14 residues. The CDR3 coding sequence is TGCAGTGCTACGACAGGGGTTTCCAATCAGCCCCAGCATTTT. This translates into CSATTGVSNQPQHF.

J is TRBJ1-4 and V is TRBV29-1; 12 bases line up with TRBD1. The ends lost 6 bases at V and 7 bases at J; junction bases unmatched: 3. CDR1 is SQVTM, CDR2 ANQGSEA, per germline. The CDR3 has 13 residues. CDR3 nucleotides: TGCAGCGTGGGACAGGGGGCAGGTGAAAAACTGTTTTTT. Translated, it gives CSVGQGAGEKLFF.

This sequence joins TRBV12-3 or TRBV12-4 and TRBJ1-2, with no clear D. This CDR3 comprises 14 residues. V was pared by 2 bases and J by 7 bases, with 14 bases between. CDR3 sequence: CASSLLAVEGGYTF. The CDR3 nucleotides are TGTGCCAGCAGTTTACTGGCCGTTGAGGGTGGCTACACCTTC.

This rearrangement joins TRBV7-8 to TRBJ1-1; tentatively, D is TRBD1 (5 bases). Germline V gene sequence: CDR1 SGHVS, CDR2 FQNEAQ. The V gene lost 1 base and the J gene lost 3 bases, with 12 bases spanning the gap. There are 15 residues in the CDR3. The CDR3 spells CASSLGREGYTEAFF. In DNA form, the CDR3 reads TGTGCCAGCAGCTTAGGCAGGGAGGGATACACTGAAGCTTTCTTT.

The chain combines TRBV2 with TRBJ1-2; D is undetermined. This CDR3 is built from 15 residues. Germline loops: CDR1 SNHLY, CDR2 FYNNEI. With 6 bases removed from V and 6 bases from J, the gap between germline ends came to 20 bases. CDR3 residues: CASRGIRKAGDGYTF. CDR3 sequence (DNA): TGTGCCAGCAGGGGGATCCGCAAGGCCGGAGATGGCTACACCTTC.

This chain links TRBV7-3 with TRBJ2-7; unclear D gene. Germline V CDR1 and CDR2: SGHTA, FQGTGA. The CDR3 totals 13 residues. Trimming removed 5 bases at V and 1 base at J, with 9 bases between. CDR3 sequence (DNA): TGTGCCAGCAGCCCCCAATGGTCCTACGAGCAGTACTTC. Translating gives CASSPQWSYEQYF.

This clonotype showed up just a few times. The genes are TRBV10-3 and TRBJ2-2, with no clear D. The CDR3 extends over 12 amino acids. CDR1 ENHRY and CDR2 SYGVKD come from the germline V gene. V dropped 7 bases and J dropped 6 bases, with 9 bases sitting between them. The CDR3 coding sequence is TGTGCCATCAAAGGGTCCGCCGGGGAGCTGTTTTTT. It translates to CAIKGSAGELFF.

On this clonotype itself: The DNA is omitted, as the CDR3 cannot be located on it reliably, and the CDR3 follows TCRdb's listing. The V call is TRBV4-2, the J call TRBJ2-5; the table names TRBD1, a call not compared with the DNA. The CDR3 spans 15 amino acids, including both terminal residues. Germline loops: CDR1 LGHNA, CDR2 YNFKEQ. CDR3 protein: CASSQPGQFFGAQYF.

This clonotype showed up just a few times. The DNA of the CDR3 is TGTGCCAGTAGTATTGCGGGGCTCACGAACACCGGGGAGCTGTTTTTT. This encodes CASSIAGLTNTGELFF. V is TRBV19 and J is TRBJ2-2, with D tentatively TRBD2 (6 bases). Germline V gene data show CDR1 as LNHDA and CDR2 as SQIVND (reference sequence). V was pared by 3 bases and J by 0 bases, with 11 bases between. The CDR3 extends over 16 amino acids.

This clonotype occurred a few times. CDR3 sequence reads: CASSLGAGQTYGELFF. CDR3 DNA: TGCGCCAGCAGCTTGGGAGCGGGACAGACCTACGGGGAGCTGTTTTTT. This rearrangement joins TRBV5-1 to TRBJ2-2; D assignment may be TRBD1 or TRBD2 (7 bases each). Germline CDR1 is SGHRS and CDR2 is YFSETQ. V was trimmed by 0 bases and J by 7 bases, leaving 16 bases between them. This CDR3 spans 16 amino acids.

The chain carries TRBV7-3 and TRBJ2-2; the D gene is possibly TRBD1 (5 bases). CDR1 is SGHTA, CDR2 FQGTGA, per germline. Trimming took 5 bases from V and 5 from J, leaving 15 bases between them. The CDR3 has 15 residues. The CDR3 loop is CASSRSQGHTGELFF. For the CDR3, the DNA is TGTGCCAGCAGCCGGTCTCAGGGCCATACCGGGGAGCTGTTTTTT.

This clonotype showed up just a few times. The gene calls are TRBV12-3 or TRBV12-4 and TRBJ2-7, with D maybe TRBD1 (5 bases). Trimming removed 3 bases at V and 5 bases at J, with 11 bases between. The CDR3 is 13 residues long. CDR3 sequence reads: CASSFQQVDEQYF. CDR3 nucleotide sequence: TGTGCCAGCAGTTTTCAACAGGTGGACGAGCAGTACTTC.

This clonotype came up many times. The chain uses TRBV20-1 and TRBJ1-2, with D tentatively TRBD1 (6 bases). This CDR3 spans 13 amino acids. With 3 bases removed from V and 8 bases from J, the gap between germline ends came to 16 bases. Germline V CDR1 and CDR2: DFQATT, SNEGSKA (reference sequence). The CDR3 spells CSARHTGSVGYTF. The CDR3 DNA reads as TGCAGTGCTAGGCACACAGGGTCCGTAGGCTACACCTTC.